A single sample is the source of the 21 T cell receptor beta chains below, sequenced in a study of T cell responses to AZD1222 COVID-19 vaccine. Some clones are missing from TCRdb's copy, which holds only in-frame ones; the method was immunoSEQ multiplex PCR. The profile covers some 94,000 clones, with around nine tenths appearing a single time and about 12% taken by the ten largest. The specimen was peripheral blood, collected on day 0 of AZD1222 vaccination. Source of these receptors: an adult in good health.

J is TRBJ2-5 and V is TRBV19; TRBD1 matches at 12 bases. Germline CDR1 and CDR2: LNHDA and SQIVND (reference sequence). The CDR3 is made up of 16 amino acids. The V segment lost 6 bases and the J segment 7 bases; nucleotides outside the gene matches: 12. The CDR3 loop is CASRKIPGTGGRTQYF. The DNA for the CDR3 is TGTGCCAGTAGGAAGATCCCCGGGACAGGGGGCCGGACCCAGTACTTC.

This chain links TRBV7-8 with TRBJ2-5; D may correspond to TRBD1 or TRBD2 (5 bases each). V was trimmed by 3 bases and J by 5 bases, leaving 10 bases between them. The CDR3 sequence is 13 residues long. Germline CDR1 SGHVS, CDR2 FQNEAQ. The CDR3: CASSFGWGETQYF. CDR3 in DNA: TGTGCCAGCAGCTTCGGCTGGGGGGAGACCCAGTACTTC.

This clone was seen only once. Here the CDR3 reads CASSPSGTAAGAQYF. Written as DNA, the CDR3 is TGTGCCAGCTCACCGTCCGGGACAGCTGCCGGGGCCCAGTACTTC. The chain employs TRBV18 and TRBJ2-5; 7 nucleotides match TRBD1. The CDR3 is 15 residues long. Germline values: CDR1 KGHSH, CDR2 LQKENI. J lost 9 bases, V lost 3 bases, and 13 bases had no gene match.

V is TRBV21-1 and J is TRBJ2-5; the table's D call TRBD1 went unverified against the DNA. TRBV21-1 is an annotated pseudogene. The CDR3 is made up of 13 amino acids. CDR3 nucleotides: TGTGCCAGCAGCAACAATAGGGGCAAGACCCAGTACTTC. Amino acids: CASSNNRGKTQYF.

V and J are TRBV6-1 and TRBJ1-4; D is undetermined. Trimming took off 0 bases at V and 11 bases at J, with 4 bases between the two ends. The CDR3 consists of 11 residues. Germline-derived CDR1 and CDR2 are MNHNS and SASEGT. The CDR3 sequence: CASSEARKLFF. In nucleotides, the CDR3 is TGTGCCAGCAGTGAAGCAAGGAAACTGTTTTTT.

The rearrangement links TRBV7-3 to TRBJ1-1; no clear D gene. V shed 2 bases and J shed 1 base, with 8 bases lying between them. The CDR3 spans 14 residues. Germline lookup yields CDR1 SGHTA and CDR2 FQGTGA. The CDR3 DNA reads as TGTGCCAGCAGCTTATTAGGTCCGAACACTGAAGCTTTCTTT. Amino acids: CASSLLGPNTEAFF.

V usage is TRBV14 and J usage is TRBJ1-2, with D possibly being TRBD1 (6 bases). The V gene's germline CDR1 is SGHDN and CDR2 FVKESK. Between the trimmed V and J ends, which lost 0 bases and 5 bases, there was a span of 16 bases. The CDR3 covers 16 residues. The CDR3, as DNA: TGTGCCAGCAGCCAAGATTTTGGCCAGGGGAATTATGGCTACACCTTC. It is translated as CASSQDFGQGNYGYTF.

V is TRBV5-6 and J is TRBJ1-4, with 8 bases fitting TRBD1. Germline CDR1 is SGHDT and CDR2 is YYEEEE. The CDR3 is 15 residues long. V was clipped by 4 bases and J by 6 bases; unmatched bases: 8. The CDR3 loop reads CASSPGTGTDEKLFF. The DNA for the CDR3 is TGTGCCAGCAGCCCGGGGACAGGTACCGATGAAAAACTGTTTTTT.

The chain uses TRBV5-1 and TRBJ1-4; D not resolved. V dropped 1 base and J dropped 5 bases, with 9 bases sitting between them. The CDR3 has 14 amino acids. The germline gives CDR1 SGHRS, CDR2 YFSETQ. The CDR3 is CASSLIDGNEKLFF. The CDR3 bases are TGCGCCAGCAGCTTGATCGACGGAAATGAAAAACTGTTTTTT.

In nucleotides, the CDR3 is TGTGCCAGCAGCCTAACGGACCTCACCGGGGAGCTGTTTTTT. This codes for CASSLTDLTGELFF. The genes are TRBV7-8 and TRBJ2-2; D gene unclear. The germline V gene encodes CDR1 SGHVS and CDR2 FQNEAQ. The CDR3 totals 14 residues. Trimming took 5 bases from V and 4 from J, leaving 11 bases between them.

The genes are TRBV30 and TRBJ2-6; 7 nucleotides match TRBD2. Germline CDR1 reads GTSNPN; CDR2 reads SVGIG (reference sequence). CDR3 length: 15 residues. V shed 0 bases and J 3 bases; nucleotides not matched to a gene: 2. The CDR3 DNA sequence: TGTGCCTGGAGTGTAGCGGGGCTTGGGGCCAACGTCCTGACTTTC. It encodes CAWSVAGLGANVLTF.

The chain is built from TRBV28 and TRBJ1-2; 10 bases fit TRBD1. J was trimmed by 8 bases and V by 6 bases; bases with no gene match: 6. CDR3 length: 13 amino acids. Per germline, CDR1 MDHEN and CDR2 SYDVKM. The DNA of the CDR3 is TGTGCCAGCAGCGGACAGGGGGTCTACGGCTACACCTTC. As protein: CASSGQGVYGYTF.

This rearrangement joins TRBV10-3 to TRBJ1-6; D is perhaps TRBD1 (6 bases). V was shortened by 0 bases and J by 2 bases, with 11 bases between the two germline ends. Per germline, CDR1 ENHRY and CDR2 SYGVKD. The CDR3 is 17 amino acids. The CDR3 DNA sequence: TGTGCCATCAGTGAGTCCTCGGGACACACCTATAATTCACCCCTCCACTTT. Its translation: CAISESSGHTYNSPLHF.

The V gene is TRBV5-8, the J gene TRBJ2-7; the D is unclear. Trimming removed 5 bases at V and 0 bases at J, with 12 bases between. Germline CDR1 reads SGHTS; CDR2 reads YDEGEE. The CDR3 length is 14 residues. This CDR3 reads CASRPGIPSYEQYF. DNA for the CDR3: TGTGCCAGCAGACCAGGAATACCCTCCTACGAGCAGTACTTC.

The genes are TRBV3-1 (or the pseudogene TRBV3-2) and TRBJ2-3; weak D call: TRBD2 (5 bases). Trimming shortened V by 4 bases and J by 2 bases, and 19 bases separated the two germline ends. Germline V gene sequence: CDR1 LGHDT, CDR2 YNNKEL (reference sequence). The CDR3 contains 17 residues. CDR3 sequence (DNA): TGTGCCAGCAGCCGCCCATCTCCGGGGATATCCACAGATACGCAGTATTTT. As protein: CASSRPSPGISTDTQYF.

The chain has TRBV18 and TRBJ2-3, with TRBD1 as a possible D gene (6 bases). V gave up 4 bases and J gave up 3 bases, with 11 bases separating them. Germline CDR1 KGHSH, CDR2 LQKENI. The CDR3 spans 14 residues. CDR3 sequence reads: CASSHRAWTDTQYF. The CDR3 DNA follows: TGTGCCAGCTCACACAGGGCGTGGACAGATACGCAGTATTTT.

This sequence joins TRBV7-9 and TRBJ2-7, with 8 bases lining up with TRBD2. Germline CDR1 reads SEHNR; CDR2 reads FQNEAQ (reference sequence). Germline trimming cut 4 bases from V and 3 bases from J; bases unmatched to any gene: 11. CDR3 length equals 16 residues. CDR3 residues: CASSYQRGGGLYEQYF. The DNA for the CDR3 is TGTGCCAGCAGCTACCAGCGGGGCGGGGGGCTCTACGAGCAGTACTTC.

The table lists this clone with a count of one. The chain links TRBV13 to TRBJ2-3, with TRBD1 identical over 11 bases. CDR1 is PRHDT and CDR2 is FYEKMQ in the germline V gene (reference sequence). The V segment lost 2 bases and the J segment 3 bases; nucleotides outside the gene matches: 7. This CDR3 is built from 17 residues. CDR3 nucleotides: TGTGCCAGCAGCTTATATGGGACAGGGGGTATGACAGATACGCAGTATTTT. Translation: CASSLYGTGGMTDTQYF.

The chain couples TRBV9 to TRBJ2-1; a weak D match, TRBD1 (5 bases). Germline CDR1 reads SGDLS; CDR2 reads YYNGEE. The CDR3 consists of 14 residues. The V end lost 2 bases, the J end lost 6 bases, and 12 bases lay between the germline ends. DNA for the CDR3: TGTGCCAGCAGCGTTAGCCCGACAGTCAATGAGCAGTTCTTC. It encodes CASSVSPTVNEQFF.

The J gene is TRBJ2-7, the V gene TRBV21-1; no check of the table's D call, TRBD2, against the DNA was made. TRBV21-1 is a pseudogene. This CDR3 contains 16 residues. This CDR3 reads CASSKGALAHSYEQYF. CDR3 DNA: TGTGCCAGCAGCAAAGGGGCACTAGCGCACTCCTACGAGCAGTACTTC.

The rearrangement links TRBV7-2 to TRBJ1-4; weak D call: TRBD1 (5 bases). CDR1 is SGHTA and CDR2 is FQGNSA in the germline V gene. CDR3 length: 14 amino acids. The V end was cut by 5 bases, the J end by 7 bases, with 14 bases between. This CDR3 reads CASSRQGALEKLFF. The CDR3 DNA sequence: TGTGCCAGCAGCCGTCAAGGGGCGCTTGAAAAACTGTTTTTT.